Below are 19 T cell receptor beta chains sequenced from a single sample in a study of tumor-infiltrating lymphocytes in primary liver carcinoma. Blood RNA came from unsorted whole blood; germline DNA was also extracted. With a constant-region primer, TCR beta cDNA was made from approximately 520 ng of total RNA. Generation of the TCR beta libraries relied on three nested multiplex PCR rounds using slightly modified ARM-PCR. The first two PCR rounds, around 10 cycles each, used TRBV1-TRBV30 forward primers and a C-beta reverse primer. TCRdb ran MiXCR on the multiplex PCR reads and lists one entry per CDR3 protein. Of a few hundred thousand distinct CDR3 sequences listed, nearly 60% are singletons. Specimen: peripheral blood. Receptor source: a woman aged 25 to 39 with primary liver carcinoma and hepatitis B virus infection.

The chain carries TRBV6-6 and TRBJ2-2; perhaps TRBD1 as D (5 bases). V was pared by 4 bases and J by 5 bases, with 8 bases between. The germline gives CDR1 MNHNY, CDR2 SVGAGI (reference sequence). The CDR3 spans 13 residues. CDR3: CASSFQGTGELFF. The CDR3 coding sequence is TGTGCCAGCAGTTTTCAGGGAACCGGGGAGCTGTTTTTT.

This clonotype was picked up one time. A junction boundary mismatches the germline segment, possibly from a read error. The CDR3 sequence: CASSLLQRAYEQYF. The CDR3 DNA reads TGTGCCAGCAGCTTGTTGCAGAGGGCTTACGAACAGTACTTC. The J gene is TRBJ2-7, the V gene TRBV11-2; D is perhaps TRBD2 (5 bases). Germline CDR1 SGHAT, CDR2 FQNNGV. The CDR3 is 14 residues long.

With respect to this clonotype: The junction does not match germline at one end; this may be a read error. This CDR3 is CVSSLSDRLAGGLQFF. The CDR3 DNA follows: TGTGTCAGCAGTTTGTCCGACAGACTAGCGGGAGGGTTGCAGTTCTTC. This rearrangement joins TRBV28 to TRBJ2-1, with 14 bases lining up with TRBD2. This CDR3 region has 16 residues. The germline CDR1 and CDR2 sequences are MDHEN and SYDVKM.

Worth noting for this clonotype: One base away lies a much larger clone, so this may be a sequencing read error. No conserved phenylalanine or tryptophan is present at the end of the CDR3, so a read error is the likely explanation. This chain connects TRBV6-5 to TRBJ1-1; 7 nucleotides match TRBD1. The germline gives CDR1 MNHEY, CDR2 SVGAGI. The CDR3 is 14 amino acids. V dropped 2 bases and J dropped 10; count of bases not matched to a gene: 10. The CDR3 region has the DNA TGTGCCAGCAGTTACCGGACAGGCTTGAATGGAGCTTTCTCT. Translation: CASSYRTGLNGAFS.

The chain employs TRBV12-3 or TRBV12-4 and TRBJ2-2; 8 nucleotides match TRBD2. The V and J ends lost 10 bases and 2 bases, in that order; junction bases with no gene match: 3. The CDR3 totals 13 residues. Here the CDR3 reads CATREVNTGELFF. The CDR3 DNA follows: TGTGCCACGCGGGAGGTAAACACCGGGGAGCTGTTTTTT.

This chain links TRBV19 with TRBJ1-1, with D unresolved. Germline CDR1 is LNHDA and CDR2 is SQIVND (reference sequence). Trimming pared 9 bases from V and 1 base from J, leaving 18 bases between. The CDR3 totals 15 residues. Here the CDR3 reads CASAALDGRNTEAFF. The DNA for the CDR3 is TGTGCCAGCGCGGCTCTTGACGGGCGGAACACTGAAGCTTTCTTT. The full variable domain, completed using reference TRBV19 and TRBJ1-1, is DGGITQSPKYLFRKEGQNVTLSCEQNLNHDAMYWYRQDPGQGLRLIYYSQIVNDFQKGDIAEGYSVSREKKESFPLTVTSAQKNPTAFYLCASAALDGRNTEAFFGQGTRLTVV.

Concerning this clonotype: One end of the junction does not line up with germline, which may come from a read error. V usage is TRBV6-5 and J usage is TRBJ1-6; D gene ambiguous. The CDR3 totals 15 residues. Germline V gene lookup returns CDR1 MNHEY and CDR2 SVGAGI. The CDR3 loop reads CVSSPLQGYNSPLHF. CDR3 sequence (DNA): TGTGTCAGCAGTCCCCTACAAGGCTATAATTCACCCCTCCACTTT.

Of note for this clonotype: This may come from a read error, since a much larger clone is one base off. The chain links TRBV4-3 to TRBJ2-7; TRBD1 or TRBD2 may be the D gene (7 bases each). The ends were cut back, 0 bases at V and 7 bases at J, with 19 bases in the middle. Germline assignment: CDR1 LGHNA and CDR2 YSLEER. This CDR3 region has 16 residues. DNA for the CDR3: TGCGCCAGCAGCCAAGAATTGCAGGGGGGGGCTCGGGAGCAGTACTTC. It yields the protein CASSQELQGGAREQYF.

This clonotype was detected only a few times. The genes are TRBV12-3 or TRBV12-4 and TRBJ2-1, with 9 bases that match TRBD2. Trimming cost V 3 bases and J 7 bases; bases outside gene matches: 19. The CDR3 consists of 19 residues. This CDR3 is CASSFLRAGGPGGKNEQFF. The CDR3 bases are TGTGCCAGCAGTTTCCTGCGGGCGGGAGGGCCGGGGGGGAAGAATGAGCAGTTCTTC.

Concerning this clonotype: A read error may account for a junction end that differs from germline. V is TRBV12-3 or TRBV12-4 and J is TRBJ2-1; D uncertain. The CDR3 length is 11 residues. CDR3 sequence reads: CDSSSKNEQFF. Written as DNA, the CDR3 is TGTGACAGCAGTTCGAAAAATGAGCAGTTCTTC.

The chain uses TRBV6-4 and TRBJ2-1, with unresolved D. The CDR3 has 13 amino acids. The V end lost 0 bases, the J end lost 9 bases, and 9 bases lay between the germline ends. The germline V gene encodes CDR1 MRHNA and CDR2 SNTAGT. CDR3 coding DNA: TGTGCCAGCAGTGACTCGGGTCACGGTGAGCAGTTCTTC. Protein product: CASSDSGHGEQFF.

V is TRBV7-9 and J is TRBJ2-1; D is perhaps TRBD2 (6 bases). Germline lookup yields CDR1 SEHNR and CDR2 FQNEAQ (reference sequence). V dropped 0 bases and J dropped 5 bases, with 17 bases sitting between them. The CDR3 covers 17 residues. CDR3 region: CASSLAVGGNRNNEQFF. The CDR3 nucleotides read TGTGCCAGCAGCTTAGCGGTGGGCGGGAACCGCAACAATGAGCAGTTCTTC.

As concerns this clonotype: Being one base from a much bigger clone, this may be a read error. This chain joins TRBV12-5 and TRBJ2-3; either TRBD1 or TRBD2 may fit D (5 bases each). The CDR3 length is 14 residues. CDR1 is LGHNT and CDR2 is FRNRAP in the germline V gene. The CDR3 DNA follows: TGTACTAGTGAGAGGGACGTATTCGGAGATACGCAGTATTTT. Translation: CTSERDVFGDTQYF.

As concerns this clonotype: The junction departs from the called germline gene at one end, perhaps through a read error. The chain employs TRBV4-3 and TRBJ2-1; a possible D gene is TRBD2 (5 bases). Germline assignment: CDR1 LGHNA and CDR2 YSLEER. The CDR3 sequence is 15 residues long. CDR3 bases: TGCGCCAGCAGCCAAGATCGTGCGGGTTACAATGAGGAGTTCTTC. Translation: CASSQDRAGYNEEFF.

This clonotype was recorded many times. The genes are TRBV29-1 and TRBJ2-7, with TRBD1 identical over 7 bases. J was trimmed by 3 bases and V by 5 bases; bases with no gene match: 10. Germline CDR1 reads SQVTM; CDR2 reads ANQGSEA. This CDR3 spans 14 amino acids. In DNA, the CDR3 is TGCAGCGTTCTCCTACCACAGGGGAACTACGAGCAGTACTTC. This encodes CSVLLPQGNYEQYF.

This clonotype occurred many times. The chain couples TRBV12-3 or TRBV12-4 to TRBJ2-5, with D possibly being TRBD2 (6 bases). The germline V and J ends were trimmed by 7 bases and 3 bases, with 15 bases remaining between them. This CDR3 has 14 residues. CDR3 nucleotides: TGTGCCAGCACCACCGGACTACATAAAGAGACCCAGTACTTC. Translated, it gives CASTTGLHKETQYF.

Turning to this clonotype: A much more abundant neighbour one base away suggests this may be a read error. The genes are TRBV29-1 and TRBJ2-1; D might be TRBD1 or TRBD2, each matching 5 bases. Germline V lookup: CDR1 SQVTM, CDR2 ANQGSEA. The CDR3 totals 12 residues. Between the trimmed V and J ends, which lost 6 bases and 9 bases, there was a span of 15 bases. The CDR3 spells CSVPDPGAEQFF. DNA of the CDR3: TGCAGCGTCCCGGACCCCGGGGCTGAGCAGTTCTTC.

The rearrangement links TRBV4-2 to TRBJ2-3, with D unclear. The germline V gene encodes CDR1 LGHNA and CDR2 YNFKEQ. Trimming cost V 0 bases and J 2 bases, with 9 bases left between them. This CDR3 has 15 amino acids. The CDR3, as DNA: TGTGCCAGCAGCCAAGAACACACTCTCACAGATACGCAGTATTTT. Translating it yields CASSQEHTLTDTQYF.

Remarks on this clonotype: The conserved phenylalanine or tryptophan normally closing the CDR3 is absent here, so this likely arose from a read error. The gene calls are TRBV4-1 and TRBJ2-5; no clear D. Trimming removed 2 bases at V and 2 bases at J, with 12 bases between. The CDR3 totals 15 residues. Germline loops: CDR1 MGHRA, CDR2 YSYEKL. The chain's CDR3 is CASSQMTLKQETQYI. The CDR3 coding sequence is TGCGCCAGCAGCCAAATGACCCTGAAACAAGAGACCCAGTACATC.